Listed below are T cell receptor beta chains from one sample, sequenced in a study of T cell responses to AZD1222 COVID-19 vaccine. TCRdb keeps only in-frame clones here, not all; method: immunoSEQ multiplex PCR. The sample carries 130,000 to 150,000 clones, 90% recorded once. The material was peripheral blood, obtained on day 0 of AZD1222 vaccination. These receptors were collected from an adult in good health. The CDR3 runs from the conserved cysteine through the conserved F or W. D genes are given only for firm matches. The size entry is marked missing in some rows and otherwise reads once, few, many or a size class.

D gene	J gene	clone size	V gene	CDR3 DNA	CDR3 protein
-	TRBJ1-2	-	TRBV7-9	TGTGCCAGCAGCTTAGCCAGGCCTGGGGGCTACACCTTC	CASSLARPGGYTF
-	TRBJ1-4	once	TRBV6-6	TGTGCCAGCAGTTACTCAGCAGGACGGGAAAAACTGTTTTTT	CASSYSAGREKLFF
-	TRBJ2-7	-	TRBV18	TGTGCCAGCTCACCCTCGACCGGGACCTACCCCACCTACGAGCAGTACTTC	CASSPSTGTYPTYEQYF
TRBD2	TRBJ2-7	-	TRBV7-6	TGTGCCAGCAGCTTAGACCTAGCGGGAGGTCTAACCTCCTACGAGCAGTACTTC	CASSLDLAGGLTSYEQYF
-	TRBJ1-2	-	TRBV6-5	TGTGCCAGCAGTTCCGAGGGTGGCAGGGTCGGCTATGGCTACACCTTC	CASSSEGGRVGYGYTF
-	TRBJ2-5	-	TRBV15	TGTGCCACCAGCAGAGATGAAGAGACCCAGTACTTC	CATSRDEETQYF
-	TRBJ1-2	-	TRBV7-2	TGTGCCAGCAGCTTATCGCCGTATGGCTACACCTTC	CASSLSPYGYTF
-	TRBJ2-7	-	TRBV5-6	TGTGCCAGCAGCGTCGCTCGCGGGGCTAGATACGAGCAGTACTTC	CASSVARGARYEQYF
-	TRBJ1-3	-	TRBV3-1/TRBV3-2	TGTGCCAGCAGCCTTCCGACGAACGGTGGAAACACCATATATTTT	CASSLPTNGGNTIYF
TRBD1	TRBJ2-2	-	TRBV5-1	TGCGCCAGCAGCGTAGACAGGGCCGGGGAGCTATTTTTT	CASSVDRAGELFF
-	TRBJ2-7	once	TRBV15	TGTGCCACCAGCAGAGTGGGGACGGTACCCTACGAGCAGTACTTC	CATSRVGTVPYEQYF
TRBD1	TRBJ1-2	-	TRBV5-1	TGCGCCAGCAGCTTGAGTGGGACAGGGGAAGGAGGCTACACCTTC	CASSLSGTGEGGYTF
TRBD2	TRBJ2-1	-	TRBV7-2	TGTGCCAGCAGCTCACTAGCGGGAGGGCCGAATGAGCAGTTCTTC	CASSSLAGGPNEQFF
-	TRBJ1-1	-	TRBV5-4	TGTGCCAGCAGCTGGTGGGACCGGGGGGTGAACACTGAAGCTTTCTTT	CASSWWDRGVNTEAFF
-	TRBJ2-7	-	TRBV5-5	TGTGCCAGCAGCTTCGCTTGGACGGGGACCTACGAGCAGTACTTC	CASSFAWTGTYEQYF
-	TRBJ1-5	-	TRBV6-1	TGTGCCAGCAGTGATTGGGTTAATAGCAATCAGCCCCAGCATTTT	CASSDWVNSNQPQHF
-	TRBJ1-1	-	TRBV30	TGTGCCTGGACCTCCCTCGTGGGGTTCGAAGCTTTCTTT	CAWTSLVGFEAFF
-	TRBJ1-1	-	TRBV18	TGTGCCAGCTCACCACTCCCGTGGGACTCGAACACTGAAGCTTTCTTT	CASSPLPWDSNTEAFF
-	TRBJ1-1	-	TRBV19	TGTGCCAGTAGTGACAGCACTGAAGCTTTCTTT	CASSDSTEAFF
TRBD2	TRBJ2-1	-	TRBV29-1	TGCAGCGGTGACCCGGGACTAGCGGGTGGGAATGAGCAGTTCTTC	CSGDPGLAGGNEQFF
-	TRBJ1-5	-	TRBV2	TGTGCCAGCAGTGATGGGGCAGGGCTTAGCAATCAGCCCCAGCATTTT	CASSDGAGLSNQPQHF
-	TRBJ1-1	-	TRBV4-1	TGCGCCAGCAGCCCGGGAGGTGAAGCTTTCTTT	CASSPGGEAFF
TRBD1	TRBJ1-2	-	TRBV11-3	TGTGCCAGCAGCCCCATGACAGGGACGGCGTATGGCTACACCTTC	CASSPMTGTAYGYTF
-	TRBJ2-7	few	TRBV27	TGTGCCAGCAGTTTAGGTCCGGAGCAGTACTTC	CASSLGPEQYF
-	TRBJ2-3	many	TRBV6-4	TGTGCCAGCAGCCCCTCGGCGACCCCGGGCGGAGATACGCAGTATTTT	CASSPSATPGGDTQYF
-	TRBJ1-2	-	TRBV4-3	TGCGCCAGCTCAAGAATCGGGGTCTATGGCTACACCTTC	CASSRIGVYGYTF
-	TRBJ2-7	-	TRBV3-1/TRBV3-2	TGTGCCAGCAGCCAGGGCCCCCGGACATACGAGCAGTACTTC	CASSQGPRTYEQYF
-	TRBJ2-7	-	TRBV2	TGTGCCAGCAGTGAAGGGCAGGGTGGCCCCTCGGAAGAGCAGTACTTC	CASSEGQGGPSEEQYF
TRBD1	TRBJ1-2	-	TRBV24-1	TGTGCCACCAGTGACCAGGGACAGGGGGATGGCTACACCTTC	CATSDQGQGDGYTF
TRBD2	TRBJ2-5	-	TRBV7-8	TGTGCCAGCAGCTTAGAAATTCGCGTGGCTAGCGGGATGGCGGGGCAAGAGACCCAGTACTTC	CASSLEIRVASGMAGQETQYF
-	TRBJ2-7	-	TRBV6-7	TGTGCCAGCAGTTACCCCCGCTACGAGCAGTACTTC	CASSYPRYEQYF
TRBD2	TRBJ2-2	-	TRBV7-8	TGTGCCAGCAGCTTAATGCCAGCGGGGGATCAAGGCGGGGAGCTGTTTTTT	CASSLMPAGDQGGELFF
-	TRBJ2-6	-	TRBV27	TGTGCCAGCAGTTTTAAGGACTCTGGGGCCAACGTCCTGACTTTC	CASSFKDSGANVLTF
TRBD2	TRBJ2-3	once	TRBV19	TGTGCCAGTAGTATAATCGGGAGGGGCACAGATACGCAGTATTTT	CASSIIGRGTDTQYF
-	TRBJ2-1	once	TRBV7-8	TGTGCCAGCAGCCCTGGGCCGAGGTCGGAGCAGTTCTTC	CASSPGPRSEQFF
TRBD1	TRBJ1-5	-	TRBV6-6	TGTGCCAGCAGTGCCGGGTTCGACAGGGGCAAACAGCCCCAGCATTTT	CASSAGFDRGKQPQHF
-	TRBJ2-1	-	TRBV7-9	TGTGCCAGCAGCTTAGCGCAGGGCTCCTACAATGAGCAGTTCTTC	CASSLAQGSYNEQFF
-	TRBJ1-2	-	TRBV5-4	TGTGCCAGCAGCTTGGGGGGGCAGCGAGCCTATGGCTACACCTTC	CASSLGGQRAYGYTF
-	TRBJ2-7	-	TRBV5-5	TGTGCCAGCAGCGTCAGCGGTGAGGTTGGGATGAGCTACGAGCAGTACTTC	CASSVSGEVGMSYEQYF
-	TRBJ1-5	-	TRBV19	TGTGCCAGTAGTAGGGGAAATAGCAATCAGCCCCAGCATTTT	CASSRGNSNQPQHF
-	TRBJ2-7	-	TRBV2	TGTGCCAGCAGTGGGGGGACCTGGAACGCTGAAGTTTACGAGCAGTACTTC	CASSGGTWNAEVYEQYF
-	TRBJ2-3	-	TRBV12-5	TGTGCTAGTGGCCCCAGGGGGGGGACAGATACGCAGTATTTT	CASGPRGGTDTQYF
TRBD1	TRBJ1-2	-	TRBV25-1	TGTGCCAGCAGTGAATATTTGGGACAGGGAAACTATGGCTACACCTTC	CASSEYLGQGNYGYTF
TRBD1	TRBJ2-1	few	TRBV6-4	TGTGCCAGCAGTGACGGGACAGGGGGGAATGAGCAGTTCTTC	CASSDGTGGNEQFF
TRBD1	TRBJ1-1	-	TRBV11-1	TGTGCCAGCAGGCCACAGGGGAGAGACACTGAAGCTTTCTTT	CASRPQGRDTEAFF
-	TRBJ2-3	-	TRBV11-2	TGTGCCAGCAGCTTAGTTCGGGGGACAGATACGCAGTATTTT	CASSLVRGTDTQYF
-	TRBJ1-1	-	TRBV2	TGTGCCAGCAGTGAAGTACCCCCAAAGGGCACTGAAGCTTTCTTT	CASSEVPPKGTEAFF
TRBD1	TRBJ2-3	-	TRBV6-5	TGTGCCAGCACCTCCCCGGGACAGGGAACAGATACGCAGTATTTT	CASTSPGQGTDTQYF
-	TRBJ1-5	-	TRBV6-6	TGTGCCAGCAGTTATGACAGCAACAATCAGCCCCAGCATTTT	CASSYDSNNQPQHF
-	TRBJ2-1	-	TRBV30	TGTGCCTGGTCCCGGGGACGAAGGGACAATGAGCAGTTCTTC	CAWSRGRRDNEQFF
TRBD2	TRBJ2-5	-	TRBV11-3	TGTGCCAGCAGCCGACTAGCGGAGCCCGAAGAGACCCAGTACTTC	CASSRLAEPEETQYF
TRBD1	TRBJ1-2	-	TRBV19	TGTGCCAGTAGACCTAGCCCGGGACAGGAACACTTTGGCTACACCTTC	CASRPSPGQEHFGYTF
-	TRBJ2-3	-	TRBV29-1	TGCAGCGTTGAAGGTGGCTGGTCCCTTGCCACAGATACGCAGTATTTT	CSVEGGWSLATDTQYF
-	TRBJ2-1	-	TRBV19	TGTGCCAGTAGTATCGACGAAAATGAGCAGTTCTTC	CASSIDENEQFF